This T cell receptor (beta chain) is from a study of monozygotic twins with inflammatory bowel disease. The CDR3 contains 16 residues. Germline V gene data show CDR1 as MDHEN and CDR2 as SYDVKM. With eight separate reactions per sample, the authors made cDNA. One entry per CDR3 protein, without DNA, is what TCRdb gives after re-calling the 5' RACE reads. The sample's table shows approximately 400,000 distinct CDR3 sequences. Each donor gave about 2.5 ml of peripheral blood. As to this clonotype: Its antigen is not identified.

Overall study results and limits: Repertoire likeness was no different across concordant and discordant twins, perhaps owing to restricted power.

The rearrangement joins TRBV28 to TRBJ2-6. The receptor was derived from a human donor with ulcerative colitis or Crohn's disease, or a healthy co-twin of an affected twin (not recorded which). Sequencing was done on a sample of blood. The CDR3 region is CASVDIMSSGANVLTF. Full variable domain (remainder filled in from reference TRBV28 and TRBJ2-6): DVKVTQSSRYLVKRTGEKVFLECVQDMDHENMFWYRQDPGLGLRLIYFSYDVKMKEKGDIPEGYSVSREKKERFSLILESASTNQTSMYLCASVDIMSSGANVLTFGAGSRLTVL.